The sequence of this T cell receptor beta chain was determined in a study of Ad26.COV2.S vaccination and SARS-CoV-2 variants. The CDR3 spans 17 residues. The ends lost 3 bases at V and 5 bases at J; junction bases unmatched: 9. Per the germline V gene, CDR1 is SGDLS and CDR2 is YYNGEE. The treatment denotes: some 20 received Ad26.COV2.S at low or high dose, single or two shots; roughly five received placebo; per-sample allocation not given. At day 63 after the first vaccine or placebo injection, samples were drawn. The table came from immunoSEQ multiplex PCR; TCRdb's copy has only in-frame clones and leaves some out. The sample contains 440,000 or so clones, over 80% of which appear only once.

Specimen: peripheral blood, collected in a trial of Ad26.COV2.S vaccine versus placebo. The clonotype was recovered from a person between 18 and 65 years old who received the Ad26.COV2.S COVID-19 vaccine or a placebo. The V and J genes are TRBV9 and TRBJ2-2; 11 nucleotides line up with TRBD2. CDR3 protein: CASSAGTSGFRTGELFF. For the CDR3, the DNA is TGTGCCAGCAGCGCCGGGACTAGCGGATTTCGAACCGGGGAGCTGTTTTTT.